Following are 8 T cell receptor beta chains from one sample sequenced in a study of blood T cell repertoires in COVID-19. The data were produced by immunoSEQ multiplex PCR, yet TCRdb's version contains in-frame clones alone and is incomplete. The sample lists roughly 140,000 clones; over 80% were seen once. Material: PBMCs or T cells enriched from blood (not recorded which). These receptors all come from a woman aged 45-60 years who had been exposed to COVID-19.

This clone has a single count. This rearrangement joins TRBV6-6 to TRBJ1-5; unclear D gene. The CDR3 runs 11 residues. V shed 4 bases and J shed 6 bases, with 4 bases lying between them. Germline assignment: CDR1 MNHNY and CDR2 SVGAGI (reference sequence). This CDR3 is CASSFGQPQHF. CDR3 DNA: TGTGCCAGCAGTTTCGGTCAGCCCCAGCATTTT.

The chain has TRBV7-8 and TRBJ2-2, with 7 nucleotides matching TRBD1. Germline values: CDR1 SGHVS, CDR2 FQNEAQ. There are 17 residues in the CDR3. The V gene end was trimmed by 1 base and the J gene end by 4 bases; junction bases not matched to a gene: 9. CDR3 nucleotides: TGTGCCAGCAGCTTAGTTTCCGGACAGGTCAGCACCGGGGAGCTGTTTTTT. This sequence encodes CASSLVSGQVSTGELFF.

The rearrangement joins TRBV27 to TRBJ1-2; D gene uncertain. The CDR3 has 13 amino acids. V dropped 3 bases and J dropped 8 bases, with 13 bases sitting between them. Germline values: CDR1 MNHEY, CDR2 SMNVEV (reference sequence). DNA for the CDR3: TGTGCCAGCAGTTTTTCGGGGAGGGAGGGCTACACCTTC. Translation: CASSFSGREGYTF.

This clone has a handful of counts. The chain employs TRBV5-1 and TRBJ2-5, with D maybe TRBD2 (5 bases). Germline CDR1 reads SGHRS; CDR2 reads YFSETQ. The CDR3 runs to 14 residues. V gave up 6 bases and J gave up 4 bases, with 16 bases separating them. The CDR3 nucleotides read TGCGCCAGCATGTTCGCGGCCCGGGGAGAGACCCAGTACTTC. It specifies CASMFAARGETQYF. Drawing the rest from reference TRBV5-1 and TRBJ2-5, the complete variable domain is KAGVTQTPRYLIKTRGQQVTLSCSPISGHRSVSWYQQTPGQGLQFLFEYFSETQRNKGNFPGRFSGRQFSNSRSEMNVSTLELGDSALYLCASMFAARGETQYFGPGTRLLVL.

The V and J genes are TRBV18 and TRBJ1-6; tentatively, D is TRBD1 (6 bases). The CDR3 loop spans 17 amino acids. The V gene's germline CDR1 is KGHSH and CDR2 LQKENI. V was shortened by 4 bases and J by 4 bases, with 17 bases between the two germline ends. The DNA for the CDR3 is TGTGCCAGCTCACTCATCCCAGGGGAATATTATAATTCACCCCTCCACTTT. Translation: CASSLIPGEYYNSPLHF.

The chain couples TRBV19 to TRBJ1-5, with TRBD1 matching over 7 bases. Unmatched junction bases numbered 7, after V lost 8 bases and J lost 6 bases. This CDR3 has 13 amino acids. Germline CDR1 is LNHDA and CDR2 is SQIVND (reference sequence). CDR3 in DNA: TGTGCCAGTGGTGACAGGGCTTCTCAGCCCCAGCATTTT. Its protein is CASGDRASQPQHF.

The CDR3 DNA reads TGTGCCAGCAGTGCTAGCGGGGCTAGCTCCTACAATGAGCAGTTCTTC. It is translated as CASSASGASSYNEQFF. The chain joins TRBV6-1 to TRBJ2-1; 9 nucleotides match TRBD2. This CDR3 comprises 16 residues. In germline, CDR1 is MNHNS, CDR2 SASEGT. J was trimmed by 0 bases and V by 4 bases; bases with no gene match: 4.

The rearrangement joins TRBV30 to TRBJ2-7; TRBD2 might be the D (5 bases). Germline CDR1 GTSNPN, CDR2 SVGIG (reference sequence). The CDR3 has 14 residues. V lost 1 base to trimming and J lost 0 bases, with 10 bases between them. The chain's CDR3 is CAWSDGLSSYEQYF. The CDR3 DNA follows: TGTGCCTGGAGTGACGGACTGAGCTCCTACGAGCAGTACTTC.